This T cell receptor beta chain was recovered during a study of T cells expressing NK-cell markers. Background on the study: Most of the eight sequenced donors were HCMV-seropositive; one was seronegative.

Germline-derived CDR1 and CDR2 are DFQATT and SNEGSKA (reference sequence). The CDR3 consists of 12 residues. Scientists made TCR beta cDNA using 5'RACE template switching with UMIs. Following a re-call of the 5' RACE reads, TCRdb has one entry per CDR3 protein and lacks DNA. The data include about 300,000 distinct CDR3 sequences; the top ten clones carry roughly 4.2%. Sequences were obtained from blood T cells: a sorted CD56 or NKG2C T cell subset, CD4+ or CD8+ T cells, or bulk PBMC T cells (not recorded which). This receptor was obtained from a woman aged 18-70 years in good health. The rearrangement links TRBV20-1 to TRBJ1-2. CDR3 protein: CSAVLPGYGYTF.